The present TCR beta chain was sequenced within a study of T cells after yellow fever vaccination. The V gene lost 3 bases and the J gene lost 6 bases, with 12 bases spanning the gap. The CDR3 spans 14 residues. CDR1 is KGHSH and CDR2 is LQKENI in the germline V gene. TCRdb ran MiXCR on the 5' RACE reads and lists one entry per CDR3 protein. The sample includes under 150,000 distinct CDR3 sequences, 6.5% to 8.5% of them seen just once. This clonotype was recorded many times. The rearrangement uses TRBV18 and TRBJ2-1, with D possibly TRBD2 on 6 matching bases. Sequencing used CD4+ T cells sorted from PBMCs, obtained 5 days after the yellow fever booster vaccination. The receptor was derived from a man younger than 45 who received the YFV17D yellow fever vaccine. CDR3 residues: CASSPQTSPNEQFF. The CDR3 coding sequence is TGTGCCAGCTCACCTCAGACTAGTCCCAATGAGCAGTTCTTC.